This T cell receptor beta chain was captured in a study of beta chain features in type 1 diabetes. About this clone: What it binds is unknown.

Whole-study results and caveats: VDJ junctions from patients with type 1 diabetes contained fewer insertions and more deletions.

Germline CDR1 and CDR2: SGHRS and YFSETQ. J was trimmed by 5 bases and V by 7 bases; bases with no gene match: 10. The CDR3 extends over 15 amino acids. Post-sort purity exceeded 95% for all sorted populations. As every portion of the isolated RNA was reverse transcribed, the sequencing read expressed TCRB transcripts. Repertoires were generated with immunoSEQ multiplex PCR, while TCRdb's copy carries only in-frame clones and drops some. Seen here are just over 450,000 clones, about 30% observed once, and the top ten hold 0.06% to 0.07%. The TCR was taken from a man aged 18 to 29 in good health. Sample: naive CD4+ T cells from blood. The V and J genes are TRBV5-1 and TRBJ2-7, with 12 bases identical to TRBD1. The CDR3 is CASAPGDRGQNEQYF. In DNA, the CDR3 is TGCGCCAGCGCCCCGGGGGACAGGGGGCAAAACGAGCAGTACTTC.